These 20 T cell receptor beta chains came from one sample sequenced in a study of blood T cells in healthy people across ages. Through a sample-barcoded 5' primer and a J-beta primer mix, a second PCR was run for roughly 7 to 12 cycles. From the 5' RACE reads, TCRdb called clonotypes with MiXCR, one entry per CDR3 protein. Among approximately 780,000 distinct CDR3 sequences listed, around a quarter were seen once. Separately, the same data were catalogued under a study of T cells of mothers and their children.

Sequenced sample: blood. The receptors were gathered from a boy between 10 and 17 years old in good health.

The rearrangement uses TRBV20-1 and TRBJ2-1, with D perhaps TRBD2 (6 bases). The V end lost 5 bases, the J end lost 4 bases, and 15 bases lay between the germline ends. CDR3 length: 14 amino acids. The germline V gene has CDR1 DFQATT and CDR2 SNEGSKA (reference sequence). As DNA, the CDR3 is TGCAGTGCTCGGGACTGGGTAAGATACAATGAGCAGTTCTTC. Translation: CSARDWVRYNEQFF.

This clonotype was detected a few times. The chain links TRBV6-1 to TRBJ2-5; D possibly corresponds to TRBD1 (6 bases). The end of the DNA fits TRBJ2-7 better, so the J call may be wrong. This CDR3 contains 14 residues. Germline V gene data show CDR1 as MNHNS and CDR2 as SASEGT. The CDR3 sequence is CASSFQGLTYEQYF. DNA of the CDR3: TGTGCCAGCAGCTTCCAGGGGCTAACCTACGAGCAGTACTTC.

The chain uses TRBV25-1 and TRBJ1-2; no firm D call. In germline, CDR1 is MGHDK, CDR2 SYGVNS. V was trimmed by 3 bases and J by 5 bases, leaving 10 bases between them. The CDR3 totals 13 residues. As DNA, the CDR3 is TGTGCCAGCAGTGACATAAGGGAATATGGCTACACCTTC. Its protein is CASSDIREYGYTF.

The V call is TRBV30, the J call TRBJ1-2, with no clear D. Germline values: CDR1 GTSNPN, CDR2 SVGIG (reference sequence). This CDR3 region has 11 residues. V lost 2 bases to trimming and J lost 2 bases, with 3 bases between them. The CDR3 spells CAWSPNYGYTF. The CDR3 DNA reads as TGTGCCTGGAGTCCGAACTATGGCTACACCTTC.

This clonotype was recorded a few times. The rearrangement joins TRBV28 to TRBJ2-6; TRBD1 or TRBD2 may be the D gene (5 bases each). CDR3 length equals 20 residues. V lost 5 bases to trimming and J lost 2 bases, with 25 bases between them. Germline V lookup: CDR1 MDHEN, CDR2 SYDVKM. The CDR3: CASSLLVGRKTRPGANVLTF. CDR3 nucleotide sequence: TGTGCCAGCAGTCTCCTAGTGGGACGAAAAACTAGACCTGGGGCCAACGTCCTGACTTTC.

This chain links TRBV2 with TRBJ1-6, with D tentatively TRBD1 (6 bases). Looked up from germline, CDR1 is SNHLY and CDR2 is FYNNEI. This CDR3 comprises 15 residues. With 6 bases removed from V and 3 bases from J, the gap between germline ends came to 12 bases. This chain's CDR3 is CASSGDKSYNSPLHF. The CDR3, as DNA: TGTGCCAGCAGCGGGGACAAAAGCTATAATTCACCCCTCCACTTT. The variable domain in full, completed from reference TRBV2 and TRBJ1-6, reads EPEVTQTPSHQVTQMGQEVILRCVPISNHLYFYWYRQILGQKVEFLVSFYNNEISEKSEIFDDQFSVERPDGSNFTLKIRSTKLEDSAMYFCASSGDKSYNSPLHFGNGTRLTVT.

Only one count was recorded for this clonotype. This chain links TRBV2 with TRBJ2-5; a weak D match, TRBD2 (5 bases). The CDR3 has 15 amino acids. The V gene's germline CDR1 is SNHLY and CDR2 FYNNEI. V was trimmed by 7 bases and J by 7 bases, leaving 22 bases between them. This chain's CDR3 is CASIPIPRGARTQYF. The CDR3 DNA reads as TGTGCCAGCATTCCCATACCCCGGGGTGCAAGGACCCAGTACTTC.

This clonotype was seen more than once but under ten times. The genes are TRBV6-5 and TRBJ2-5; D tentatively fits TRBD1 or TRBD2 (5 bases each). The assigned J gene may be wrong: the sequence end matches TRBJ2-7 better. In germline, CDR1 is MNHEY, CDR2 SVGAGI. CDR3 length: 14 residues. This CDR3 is CASSTNRGPYEQYF. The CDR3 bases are TGTGCCAGCAGTACGAACCGGGGCCCCTACGAGCAGTACTTC.

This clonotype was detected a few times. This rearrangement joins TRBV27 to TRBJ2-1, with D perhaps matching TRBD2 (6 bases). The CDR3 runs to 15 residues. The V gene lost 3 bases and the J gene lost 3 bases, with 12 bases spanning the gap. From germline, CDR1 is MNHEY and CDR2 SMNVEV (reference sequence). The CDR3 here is CASSLWRDHYNEQFF. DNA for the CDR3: TGTGCCAGCAGTTTGTGGAGGGACCACTACAATGAGCAGTTCTTC.

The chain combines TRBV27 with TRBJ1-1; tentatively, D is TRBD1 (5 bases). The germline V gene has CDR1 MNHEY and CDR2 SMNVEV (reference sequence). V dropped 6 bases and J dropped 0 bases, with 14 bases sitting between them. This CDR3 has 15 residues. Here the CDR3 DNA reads TGTGCCAGCAGCCCCAGACAGAGCTTGAACACTGAAGCTTTCTTT. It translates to CASSPRQSLNTEAFF.

CDR3 sequence (DNA): TGTGCCAGCAGCTTGGTTAGCGGGAGGTACGAGCAGTACTTC. Protein product: CASSLVSGRYEQYF. The J gene is TRBJ2-5, the V gene TRBV5-5; 10 bases agree with TRBD2. The J call may be faulty, since TRBJ2-7 better matches the DNA end. Germline V gives CDR1 SGHKS, CDR2 YYEKEE (reference sequence). The CDR3 has 14 amino acids.

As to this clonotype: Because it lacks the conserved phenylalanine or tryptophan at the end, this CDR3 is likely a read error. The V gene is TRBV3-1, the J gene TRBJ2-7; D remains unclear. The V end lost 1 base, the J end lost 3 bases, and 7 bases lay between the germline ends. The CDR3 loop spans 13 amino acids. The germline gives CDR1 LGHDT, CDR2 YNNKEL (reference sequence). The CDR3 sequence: CASSQAPLYEQYS. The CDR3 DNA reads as TGTGCCAGCAGCCAAGCCCCCCTCTACGAGCAGTACTCC.

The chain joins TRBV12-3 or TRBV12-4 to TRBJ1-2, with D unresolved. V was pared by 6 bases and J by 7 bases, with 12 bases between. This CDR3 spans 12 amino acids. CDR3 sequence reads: CASSSGVSGYTF. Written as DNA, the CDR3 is TGTGCCAGCAGCTCAGGTGTCTCTGGCTACACCTTC.

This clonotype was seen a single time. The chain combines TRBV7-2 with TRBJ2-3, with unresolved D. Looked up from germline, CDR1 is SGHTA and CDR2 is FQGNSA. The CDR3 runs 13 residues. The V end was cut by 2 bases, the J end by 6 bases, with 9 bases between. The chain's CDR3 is CASSLITPDTQYF. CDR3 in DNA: TGTGCCAGCAGCTTAATAACGCCGGATACGCAGTATTTT.

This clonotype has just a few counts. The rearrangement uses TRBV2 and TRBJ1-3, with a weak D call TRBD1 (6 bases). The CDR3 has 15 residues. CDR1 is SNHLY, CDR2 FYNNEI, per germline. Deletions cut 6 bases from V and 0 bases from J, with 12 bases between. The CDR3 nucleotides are TGTGCCAGCAGGGAGGACAGCCACTCTGGAAACACCATATATTTT. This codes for CASREDSHSGNTIYF.

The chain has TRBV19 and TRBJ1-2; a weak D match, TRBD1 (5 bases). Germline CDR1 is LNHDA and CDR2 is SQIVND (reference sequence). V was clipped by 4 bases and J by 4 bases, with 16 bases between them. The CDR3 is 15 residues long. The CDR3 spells CASSTPRGGSYGYTF. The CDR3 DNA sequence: TGTGCCAGTAGTACTCCTCGGGGGGGGTCCTATGGCTACACCTTC.

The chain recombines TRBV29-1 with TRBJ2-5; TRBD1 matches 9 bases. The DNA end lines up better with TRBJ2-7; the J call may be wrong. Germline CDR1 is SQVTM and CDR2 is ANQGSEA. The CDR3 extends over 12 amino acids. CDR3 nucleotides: TGCAGCGTGGGGACAGGGACCCACGAGCAGTACTTC. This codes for CSVGTGTHEQYF.

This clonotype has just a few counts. This CDR3 reads CASARAGAGTDTQYF. The CDR3 DNA reads TGTGCCAGCGCAAGGGCGGGGGCAGGGACAGATACGCAGTATTTT. The J gene is TRBJ2-3, the V gene TRBV12-3 or TRBV12-4; perhaps TRBD2 as D (7 bases). V dropped 8 bases and J dropped 3 bases, with 18 bases sitting between them. The CDR3 covers 15 residues.

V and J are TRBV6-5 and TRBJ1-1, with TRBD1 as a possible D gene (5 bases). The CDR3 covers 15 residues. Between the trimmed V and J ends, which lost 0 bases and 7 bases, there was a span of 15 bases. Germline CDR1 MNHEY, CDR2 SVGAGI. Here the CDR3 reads CASSYSGLGAREAFF. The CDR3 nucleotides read TGTGCCAGCAGTTACTCAGGGCTCGGGGCCCGTGAAGCTTTCTTT.

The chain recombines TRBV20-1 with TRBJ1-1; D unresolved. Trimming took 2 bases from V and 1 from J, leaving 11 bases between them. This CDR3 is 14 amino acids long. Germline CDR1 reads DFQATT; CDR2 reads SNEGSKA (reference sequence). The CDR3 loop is CSARSGQENTEAFF. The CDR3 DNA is TGCAGTGCTAGATCCGGGCAGGAGAACACTGAAGCTTTCTTT.